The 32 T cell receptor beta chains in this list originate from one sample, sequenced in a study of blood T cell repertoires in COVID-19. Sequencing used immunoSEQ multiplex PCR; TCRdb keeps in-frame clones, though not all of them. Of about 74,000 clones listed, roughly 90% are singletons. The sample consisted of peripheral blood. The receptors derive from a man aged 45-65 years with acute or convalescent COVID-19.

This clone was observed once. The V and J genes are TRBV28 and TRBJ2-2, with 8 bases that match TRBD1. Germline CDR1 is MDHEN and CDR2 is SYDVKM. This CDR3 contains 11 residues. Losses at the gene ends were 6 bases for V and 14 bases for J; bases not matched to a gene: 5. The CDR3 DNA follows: TGTGCCAGCAGCCTCACAGGGGGACTGTTTTTT. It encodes CASSLTGGLFF.

The CDR3 protein is CASRISGRSGNEQFF. CDR3 in DNA: TGTGCCAGCAGGATTAGCGGGAGAAGTGGGAATGAGCAGTTCTTC. This sequence joins TRBV6-5 and TRBJ2-1; 9 positions agree with TRBD2. Trimming cost V 6 bases and J 7 bases; bases outside gene matches: 10. In germline, CDR1 is MNHEY, CDR2 SVGAGI. The length of the CDR3 is 15 residues.

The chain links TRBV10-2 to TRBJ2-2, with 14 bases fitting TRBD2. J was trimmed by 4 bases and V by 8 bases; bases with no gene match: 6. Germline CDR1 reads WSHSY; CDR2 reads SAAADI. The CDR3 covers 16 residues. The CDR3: CASRTGLAGVTGELFF. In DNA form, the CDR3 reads TGCGCCAGCCGGACGGGACTAGCGGGAGTCACCGGGGAGCTGTTTTTT.

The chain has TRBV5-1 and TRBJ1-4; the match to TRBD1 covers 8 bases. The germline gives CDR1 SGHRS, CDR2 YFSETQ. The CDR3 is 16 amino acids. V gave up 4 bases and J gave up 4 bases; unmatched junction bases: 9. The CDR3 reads CASSAQGAVGNEKLFF. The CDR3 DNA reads TGCGCCAGCAGCGCTCAGGGGGCCGTCGGTAATGAAAAACTGTTTTTT. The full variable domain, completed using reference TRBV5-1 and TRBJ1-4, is KAGVTQTPRYLIKTRGQQVTLSCSPISGHRSVSWYQQTPGQGLQFLFEYFSETQRNKGNFPGRFSGRQFSNSRSEMNVSTLELGDSALYLCASSAQGAVGNEKLFFGSGTQLSVL.

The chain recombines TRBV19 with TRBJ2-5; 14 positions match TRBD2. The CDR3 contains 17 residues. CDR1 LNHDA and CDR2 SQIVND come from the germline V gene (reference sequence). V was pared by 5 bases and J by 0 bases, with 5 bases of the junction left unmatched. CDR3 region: CASSPGTSGGHQETQYF. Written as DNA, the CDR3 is TGTGCCAGTAGTCCCGGGACTAGCGGGGGCCACCAAGAGACCCAGTACTTC. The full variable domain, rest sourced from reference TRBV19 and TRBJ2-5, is DGGITQSPKYLFRKEGQNVTLSCEQNLNHDAMYWYRQDPGQGLRLIYYSQIVNDFQKGDIAEGYSVSREKKESFPLTVTSAQKNPTAFYLCASSPGTSGGHQETQYFGPGTRLLVL.

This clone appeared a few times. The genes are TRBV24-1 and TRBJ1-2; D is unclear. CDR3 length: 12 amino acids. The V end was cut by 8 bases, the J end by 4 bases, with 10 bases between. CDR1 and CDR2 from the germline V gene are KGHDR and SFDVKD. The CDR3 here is CATTESPYGYTF. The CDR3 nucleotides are TGTGCCACCACCGAAAGCCCCTATGGCTACACCTTC.

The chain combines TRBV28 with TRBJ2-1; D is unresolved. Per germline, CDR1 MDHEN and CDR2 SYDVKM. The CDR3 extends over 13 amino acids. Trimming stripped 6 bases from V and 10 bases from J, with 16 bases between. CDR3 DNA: TGTGCCAGCAGCCCCCCTACCCTTCGGGAGCAGTTCTTC. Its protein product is CASSPPTLREQFF.

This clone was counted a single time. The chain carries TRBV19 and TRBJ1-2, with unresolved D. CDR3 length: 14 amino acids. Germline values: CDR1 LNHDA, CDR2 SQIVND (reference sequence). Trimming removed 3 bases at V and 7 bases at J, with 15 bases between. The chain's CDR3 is CASSIPAGIGGYTF. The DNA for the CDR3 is TGTGCCAGTAGTATTCCGGCCGGGATCGGTGGCTACACCTTC.

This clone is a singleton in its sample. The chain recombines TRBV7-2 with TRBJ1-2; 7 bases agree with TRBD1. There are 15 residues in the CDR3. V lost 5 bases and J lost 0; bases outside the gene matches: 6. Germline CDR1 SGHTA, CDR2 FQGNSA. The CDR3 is CASSLGQDSNYGYTF. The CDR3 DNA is TGTGCCAGCAGCCTCGGACAGGACTCTAACTATGGCTACACCTTC.

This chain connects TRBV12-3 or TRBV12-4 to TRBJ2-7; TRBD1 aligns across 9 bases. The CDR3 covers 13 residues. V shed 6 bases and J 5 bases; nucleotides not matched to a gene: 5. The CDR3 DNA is TGTGCCAGCAGCCAGGACAGGGGCCACGAGCAGTACTTC. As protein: CASSQDRGHEQYF.

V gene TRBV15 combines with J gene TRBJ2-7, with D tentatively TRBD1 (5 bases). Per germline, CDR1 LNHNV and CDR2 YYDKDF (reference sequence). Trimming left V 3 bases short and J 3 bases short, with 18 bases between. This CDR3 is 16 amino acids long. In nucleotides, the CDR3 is TGTGCCACCAGCAGGCCCTTCAGGGAAAACGTCTACGAGCAGTACTTC. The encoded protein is CATSRPFRENVYEQYF.

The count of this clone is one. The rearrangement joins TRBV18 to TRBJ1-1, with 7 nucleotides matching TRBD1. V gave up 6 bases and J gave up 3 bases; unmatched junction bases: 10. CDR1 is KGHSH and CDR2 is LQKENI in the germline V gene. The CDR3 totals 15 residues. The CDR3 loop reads CASSLMGRGYTEAFF. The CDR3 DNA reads TGTGCCAGCTCCCTCATGGGCAGGGGGTACACTGAAGCTTTCTTT. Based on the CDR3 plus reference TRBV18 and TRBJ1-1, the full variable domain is NAGVMQNPRHLVRRRGQEARLRCSPMKGHSHVYWYRQLPEEGLKFMVYLQKENIIDESGMPKERFSAEFPKEGPSILRIQQVVRGDSAAYFCASSLMGRGYTEAFFGQGTRLTVV.

The CDR3 here is CASSSERVSYNEQFF. The DNA of the CDR3 is TGTGCCAGCAGTTCGGAGCGGGTCTCCTACAATGAGCAGTTCTTC. The chain carries TRBV5-4 and TRBJ2-1; weak D call: TRBD2 (6 bases). Trimming stripped 5 bases from V and 0 bases from J, with 12 bases between. The CDR3 is 15 residues long. The germline V gene encodes CDR1 SGHNT and CDR2 YYREEE (reference sequence).

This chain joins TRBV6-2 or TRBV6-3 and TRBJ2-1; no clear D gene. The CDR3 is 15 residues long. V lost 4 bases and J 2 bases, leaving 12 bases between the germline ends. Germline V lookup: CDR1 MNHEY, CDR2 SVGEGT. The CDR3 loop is CASSSAGIAYNEQFF. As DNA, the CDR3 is TGTGCCAGCAGTTCCGCAGGAATTGCCTACAATGAGCAGTTCTTC.

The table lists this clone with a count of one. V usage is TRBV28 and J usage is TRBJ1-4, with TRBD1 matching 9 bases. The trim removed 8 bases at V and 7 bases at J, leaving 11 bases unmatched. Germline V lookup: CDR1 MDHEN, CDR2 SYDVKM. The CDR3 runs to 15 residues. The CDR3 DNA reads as TGTGCCAGCGGAACAGGGGGCCAAGGCATTGAAAAACTGTTTTTT. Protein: CASGTGGQGIEKLFF.

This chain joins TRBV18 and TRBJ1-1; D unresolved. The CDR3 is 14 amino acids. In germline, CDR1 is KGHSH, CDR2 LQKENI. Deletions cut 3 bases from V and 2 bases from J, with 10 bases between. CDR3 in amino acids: CASSPTSVNTEAFF. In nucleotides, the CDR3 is TGTGCCAGCTCACCCACGTCGGTAAACACTGAAGCTTTCTTT. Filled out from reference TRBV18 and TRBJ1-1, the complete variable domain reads NAGVMQNPRHLVRRRGQEARLRCSPMKGHSHVYWYRQLPEEGLKFMVYLQKENIIDESGMPKERFSAEFPKEGPSILRIQQVVRGDSAAYFCASSPTSVNTEAFFGQGTRLTVV.

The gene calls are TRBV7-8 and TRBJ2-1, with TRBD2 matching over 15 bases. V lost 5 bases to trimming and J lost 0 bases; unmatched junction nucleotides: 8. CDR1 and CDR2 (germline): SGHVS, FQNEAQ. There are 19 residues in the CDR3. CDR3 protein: CASSHGLAGGPRSYNEQFF. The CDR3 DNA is TGTGCCAGCAGCCACGGACTAGCGGGAGGGCCGCGCTCCTACAATGAGCAGTTCTTC.

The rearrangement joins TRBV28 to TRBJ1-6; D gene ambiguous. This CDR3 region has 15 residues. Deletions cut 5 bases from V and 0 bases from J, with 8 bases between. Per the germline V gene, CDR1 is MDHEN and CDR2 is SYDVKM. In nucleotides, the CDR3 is TGTGCCAGCAGTCTATTTAGCTCCTATAATTCACCCCTCCACTTT. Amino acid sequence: CASSLFSSYNSPLHF.

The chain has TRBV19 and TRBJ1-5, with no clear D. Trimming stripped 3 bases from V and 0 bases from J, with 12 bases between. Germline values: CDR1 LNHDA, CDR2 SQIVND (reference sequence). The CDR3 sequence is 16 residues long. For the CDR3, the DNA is TGTGCCAGTAGTATCCCTCCGCAGAATAGCAATCAGCCCCAGCATTTT. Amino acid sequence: CASSIPPQNSNQPQHF.

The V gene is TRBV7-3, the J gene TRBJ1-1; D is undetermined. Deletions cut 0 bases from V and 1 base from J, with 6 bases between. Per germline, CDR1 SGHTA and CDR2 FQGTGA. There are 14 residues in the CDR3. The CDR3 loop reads CASSLTAGNTEAFF. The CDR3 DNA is TGTGCCAGCAGCTTAACGGCAGGGAACACTGAAGCTTTCTTT. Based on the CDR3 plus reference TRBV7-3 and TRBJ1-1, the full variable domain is GAGVSQTPSNKVTEKGKYVELRCDPISGHTALYWYRQSLGQGPEFLIYFQGTGAADDSGLPNDRFFAVRPEGSVSTLKIQRTERGDSAVYLCASSLTAGNTEAFFGQGTRLTVV.

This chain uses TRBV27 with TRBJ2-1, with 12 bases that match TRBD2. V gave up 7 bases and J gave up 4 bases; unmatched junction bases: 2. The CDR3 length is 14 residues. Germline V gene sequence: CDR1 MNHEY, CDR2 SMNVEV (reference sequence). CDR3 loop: CASMTSGGYNEQFF. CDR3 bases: TGTGCCAGCATGACTAGCGGGGGTTACAATGAGCAGTTCTTC.

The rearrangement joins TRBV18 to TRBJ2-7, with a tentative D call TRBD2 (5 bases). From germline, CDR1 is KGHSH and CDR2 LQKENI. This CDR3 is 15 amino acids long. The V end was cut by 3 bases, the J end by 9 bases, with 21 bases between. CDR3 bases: TGTGCCAGCTCACCGAGAGGGCTTTCAGCAACGATGCAGTACTTC. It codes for CASSPRGLSATMQYF.

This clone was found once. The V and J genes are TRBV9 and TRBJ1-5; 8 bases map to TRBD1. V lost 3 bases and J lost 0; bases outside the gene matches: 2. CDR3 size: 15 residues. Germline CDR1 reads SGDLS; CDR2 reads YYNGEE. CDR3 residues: CASSGTGGSNQPQHF. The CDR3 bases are TGTGCCAGCAGCGGTACAGGGGGTAGCAATCAGCCCCAGCATTTT. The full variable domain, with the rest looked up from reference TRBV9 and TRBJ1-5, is DSGVTQTPKHLITATGQRVTLRCSPRSGDLSVYWYQQSLDQGLQFLIQYYNGEERAKGNILERFSAQQFPDLHSELNLSSLELGDSALYFCASSGTGGSNQPQHFGDGTRLSIL.

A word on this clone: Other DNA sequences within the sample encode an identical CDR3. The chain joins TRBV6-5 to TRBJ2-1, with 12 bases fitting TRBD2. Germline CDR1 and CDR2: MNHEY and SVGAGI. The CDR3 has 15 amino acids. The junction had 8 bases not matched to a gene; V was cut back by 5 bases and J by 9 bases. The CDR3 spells CASSLAGGPIGEQFF. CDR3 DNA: TGTGCCAGCAGTCTAGCGGGAGGGCCGATAGGTGAGCAGTTCTTC.

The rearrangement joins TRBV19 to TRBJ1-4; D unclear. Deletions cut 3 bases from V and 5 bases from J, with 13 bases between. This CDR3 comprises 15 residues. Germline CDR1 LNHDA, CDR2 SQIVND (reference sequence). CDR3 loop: CASSMPGDPNEKLFF. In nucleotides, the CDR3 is TGTGCCAGTAGTATGCCCGGGGATCCCAATGAAAAACTGTTTTTT.

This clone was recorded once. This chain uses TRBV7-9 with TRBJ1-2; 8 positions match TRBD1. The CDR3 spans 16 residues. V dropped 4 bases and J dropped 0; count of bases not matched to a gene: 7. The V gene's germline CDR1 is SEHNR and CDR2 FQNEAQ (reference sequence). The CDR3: CASSSSTGGSNYGYTF. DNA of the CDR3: TGTGCCAGCAGCTCGTCAACAGGGGGGTCTAACTATGGCTACACCTTC. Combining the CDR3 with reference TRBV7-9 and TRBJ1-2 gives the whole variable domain DTGVSQNPRHKITKRGQNVTFRCDPISEHNRLYWYRQTLGQGPEFLTYFQNEAQLEKSRLLSDRFSAERPKGSFSTLEIQRTEQGDSAMYLCASSSSTGGSNYGYTFGSGTRLTVV.

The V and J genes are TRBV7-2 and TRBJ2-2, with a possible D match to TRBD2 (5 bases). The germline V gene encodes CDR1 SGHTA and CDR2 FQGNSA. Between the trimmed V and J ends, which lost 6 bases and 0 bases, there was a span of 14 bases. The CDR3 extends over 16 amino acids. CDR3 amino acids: CASSRRVGSNTGELFF. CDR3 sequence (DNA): TGTGCCAGCAGTCGGCGGGTGGGTTCGAACACCGGGGAGCTGTTTTTT.

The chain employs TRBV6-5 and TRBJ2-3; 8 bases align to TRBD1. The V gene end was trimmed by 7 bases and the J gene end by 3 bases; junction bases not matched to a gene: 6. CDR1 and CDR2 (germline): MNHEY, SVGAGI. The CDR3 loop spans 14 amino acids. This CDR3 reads CASTLRTGTDTQYF. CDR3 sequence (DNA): TGTGCCAGCACACTTAGGACAGGGACAGATACGCAGTATTTT.

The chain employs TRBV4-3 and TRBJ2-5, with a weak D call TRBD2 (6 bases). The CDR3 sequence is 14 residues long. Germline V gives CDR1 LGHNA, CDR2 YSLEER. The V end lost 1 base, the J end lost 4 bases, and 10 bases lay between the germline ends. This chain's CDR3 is CASSQVWEVETQYF. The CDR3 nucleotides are TGCGCCAGCAGCCAAGTATGGGAGGTAGAGACCCAGTACTTC.

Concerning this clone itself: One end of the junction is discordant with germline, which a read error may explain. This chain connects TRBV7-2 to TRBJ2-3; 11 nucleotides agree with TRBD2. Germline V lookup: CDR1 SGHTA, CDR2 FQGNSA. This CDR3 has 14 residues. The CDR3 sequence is CASSVAGGRDTQYF. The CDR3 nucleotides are TGTGCCAGCAGCGTAGCGGGGGGGCGGGATACGCAGTATTTT.

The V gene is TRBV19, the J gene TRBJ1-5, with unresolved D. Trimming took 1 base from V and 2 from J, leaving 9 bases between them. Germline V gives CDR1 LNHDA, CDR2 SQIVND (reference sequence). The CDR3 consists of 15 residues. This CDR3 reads CASSIAGVGNQPQHF. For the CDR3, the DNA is TGTGCCAGTAGTATAGCGGGAGTAGGCAATCAGCCCCAGCATTTT.

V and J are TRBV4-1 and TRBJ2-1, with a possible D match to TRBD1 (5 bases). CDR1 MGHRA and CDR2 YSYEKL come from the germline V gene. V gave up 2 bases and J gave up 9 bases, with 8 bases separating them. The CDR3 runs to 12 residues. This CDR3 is CASSQWGSEQFF. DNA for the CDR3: TGCGCCAGCAGCCAATGGGGCAGTGAGCAGTTCTTC.